Listed below are T cell receptor beta chains from one sample, sequenced in a study of identical twins. MiXCR, run by TCRdb on the 5' RACE reads, gives a single entry per CDR3 protein. The top ten clones hold roughly 0.46% of a sample with about 530,000 distinct CDR3 sequences, roughly 15% of them seen once. These data were also reused for a study on yellow fever vaccine responses in identical twins.

Sequenced material: CD4+ T cells sorted from blood. The receptors here all came from a woman under 30 in good health. CDR3s include the opening cysteine and the closing phenylalanine or tryptophan. The D gene is left open where the match is weak. Clone size is given for some rows only: seen once, a few or many times, or a class if the clone is expanded.

-	TRBV7-8	TRBJ2-5	TRBD1	CASSLGTGRLGTQYF	TGTGCCAGCAGCTTAGGGACAGGGAGGTTGGGGACCCAGTACTTC
few	TRBV20-1	TRBJ1-1	-	CSATSDTEAFF	TGCAGTGCTACCTCAGACACTGAAGCTTTCTTT
few	TRBV20-1	TRBJ1-5	TRBD1	CSARDYTGGGQPQHF	TGCAGTGCTAGAGATTACACAGGGGGGGGTCAGCCCCAGCATTTT
-	TRBV7-9	TRBJ1-1	-	CASSRQGHLTEAFF	TGTGCCAGCAGCCGCCAAGGACACTTGACTGAAGCTTTCTTT
-	TRBV14	TRBJ2-7	-	CASSQVLGLGSTEQYF	TGTGCCAGCAGCCAAGTCTTGGGACTCGGAAGTACCGAGCAGTACTTC
few	TRBV5-5	TRBJ2-2	-	CASSVLHGNTGELFF	TGTGCCAGCAGCGTCCTCCACGGGAACACCGGGGAGCTGTTTTTT
-	TRBV19	TRBJ2-2	TRBD1	CASSYRGLVGELFF	TGTGCCAGTAGTTACAGGGGGCTTGTCGGGGAGCTGTTTTTT
few	TRBV20-1	TRBJ1-1	-	CSARVAGPGNTEAFF	TGCAGTGCTAGAGTTGCGGGTCCCGGGAACACTGAAGCTTTCTTT
-	TRBV2	TRBJ2-1	TRBD2	CASRRELWDEQFF	TGTGCCAGCAGGCGGGAGCTTTGGGATGAGCAGTTCTTC
many	TRBV12-3/TRBV12-4	TRBJ2-2	TRBD1	CASSPQGDTGELFF	TGTGCCAGCAGTCCTCAGGGGGACACCGGGGAGCTGTTTTTT
-	TRBV5-1	TRBJ2-4	TRBD1	CASSPGQGLEVQYF	TGCGCCAGCAGCCCTGGACAGGGCCTGGAGGTTCAGTACTTC
few	TRBV6-1	TRBJ2-1	-	CASSDYEQFF	TGTGCCAGCAGTGACTATGAGCAGTTCTTC
few	TRBV20-1	TRBJ2-2	-	CSAREGRTGELFF	TGCAGTGCTAGAGAGGGCCGGACCGGGGAGCTGTTTTTT
-	TRBV3-1	TRBJ2-1	TRBD2	CASTQLGTSGGHSYNEQFF	TGTGCCAGCACCCAACTCGGGACTAGCGGGGGACATTCCTACAATGAGCAGTTCTTC
few	TRBV29-1	TRBJ2-3	-	CSVGPRGLADTQYF	TGCAGCGTTGGCCCCCGGGGGCTGGCAGATACGCAGTATTTT
few	TRBV24-1	TRBJ2-1	-	CATSDLRQDYNEQFF	TGTGCCACCAGTGATTTGAGACAGGACTACAATGAGCAGTTCTTC
few	TRBV12-3/TRBV12-4	TRBJ2-3	-	CASGAGGLFGTDTQYF	TGTGCCAGTGGTGCAGGGGGGCTTTTTGGTACAGATACGCAGTATTTT
few	TRBV12-3/TRBV12-4	TRBJ2-7	-	CASSFGDRPYEQYF	TGTGCCAGCAGTTTTGGTGACAGGCCCTACGAGCAGTACTTC
-	TRBV5-1	TRBJ2-5	TRBD1	CASSLAGTGGETQYF	TGCGCCAGCAGCTTGGCCGGGACAGGGGGTGAGACCCAGTACTTC
-	TRBV28	TRBJ1-5	-	CASQDSNQPQHF	TGTGCCAGTCAAGATAGCAATCAGCCCCAGCATTTT
few	TRBV5-1	TRBJ2-1	TRBD2	CASRPTRTSGGTSSYNEQFF	TGCGCCAGCAGACCTACTAGGACTAGCGGGGGGACGAGCTCCTACAATGAGCAGTTCTTC
few	TRBV5-1	TRBJ1-3	TRBD1	CASSLGQTGDGNTIYF	TGCGCCAGCAGCTTGGGTCAGACAGGGGACGGAAACACCATATATTTT
few	TRBV18	TRBJ2-5	-	CASSPFRDPKETQYF	TGTGCCAGCTCACCATTCCGGGACCCGAAGGAGACCCAGTACTTC
few	TRBV24-1	TRBJ2-3	TRBD2	CATSDPGTSGGGTQYF	TGTGCCACCAGTGATCCCGGGACTAGCGGGGGAGGGACGCAGTATTTT
-	TRBV6-1	TRBJ2-1	-	CASRRTAPNEQFF	TGTGCCAGCAGAAGGACGGCGCCCAATGAGCAGTTCTTC
-	TRBV7-8	TRBJ2-2	TRBD1	CASSTIGQGRTGELFF	TGTGCCAGCAGCACAATTGGACAGGGTCGGACCGGGGAGCTGTTTTTT
few	TRBV10-3	TRBJ1-3	TRBD1	CAISATDRGVSSGNTIYF	TGTGCCATCAGTGCCACGGACAGGGGAGTGAGTTCTGGAAACACCATATATTTT
few	TRBV10-1	TRBJ2-3	TRBD2	CASNNLSGTSGRTTDTQYF	TGCGCCAGCAATAACCTATCCGGGACTAGCGGGAGGACCACAGATACGCAGTATTTT
-	TRBV15	TRBJ2-5	-	CATSREGRYQETQYF	TGTGCCACCAGCAGAGAGGGCAGGTACCAAGAGACCCAGTACTTC
few	TRBV7-9	TRBJ1-5	-	CASSLSSKEPQHF	TGTGCCAGCAGCTTATCAAGTAAGGAGCCCCAGCATTTT
-	TRBV12-3/TRBV12-4	TRBJ2-1	-	CASTVSGGFYNEQFF	TGTGCCAGCACCGTTTCAGGAGGGTTCTACAATGAGCAGTTCTTC
-	TRBV2	TRBJ2-2	-	CASLAGLITGELFF	TGTGCCAGCCTGGCAGGGCTAATCACCGGGGAGCTGTTTTTT
-	TRBV5-1	TRBJ2-4	-	CASSLGGAPNIQYF	TGCGCCAGCAGCTTGGGTGGAGCCCCCAACATTCAGTACTTC
many	TRBV7-9	TRBJ2-1	-	CASSFGLAENEQFF	TGTGCCAGCAGCTTTGGGTTGGCGGAGAATGAGCAGTTCTTC
-	TRBV27	TRBJ2-1	-	CASRSVLRINEQFF	TGTGCCAGCAGGAGCGTTTTGAGGATCAATGAGCAGTTCTTC
-	TRBV12-3/TRBV12-4	TRBJ2-3	TRBD2	CASRHPLAGGNYF	TGTGCCAGCAGGCACCCCCTGGCGGGAGGGAATTATTTT
few	TRBV18	TRBJ2-3	-	CASSPQGPDTQYF	TGTGCCAGCTCACCACAGGGGCCGGATACGCAGTATTTT
-	TRBV20-1	TRBJ2-3	TRBD2	CSATSGRARTRTDTQYF	TGCAGTGCAACTAGCGGGAGGGCCCGGACGCGAACTGATACGCAGTATTTT
few	TRBV5-1	TRBJ1-6	-	CASKGTGNSPLHF	TGCGCCAGCAAGGGAACAGGGAATTCACCCCTCCACTTT